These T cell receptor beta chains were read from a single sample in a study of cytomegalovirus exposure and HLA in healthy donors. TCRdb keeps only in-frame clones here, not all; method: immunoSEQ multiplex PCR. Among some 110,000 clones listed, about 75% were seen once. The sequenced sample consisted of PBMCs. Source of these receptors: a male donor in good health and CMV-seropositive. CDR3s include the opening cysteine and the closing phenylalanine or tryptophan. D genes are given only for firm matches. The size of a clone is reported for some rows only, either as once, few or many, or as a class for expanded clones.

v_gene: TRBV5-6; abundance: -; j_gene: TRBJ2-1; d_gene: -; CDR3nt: TGTGCCAGCAGCCCCGACCTAGGGAGCAATGAGCAGTTCTTC; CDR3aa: CASSPDLGSNEQFF
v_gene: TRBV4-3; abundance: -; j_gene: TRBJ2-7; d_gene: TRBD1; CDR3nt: TGCGCCAGCAGCCAAGATGTGCGGGACAGGGTTAACTACGAGCAGTACTTC; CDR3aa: CASSQDVRDRVNYEQYF
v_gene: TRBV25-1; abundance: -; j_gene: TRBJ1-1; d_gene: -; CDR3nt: TGTGCCAGCAGTGAATTGGGGCACACTGAAGCTTTCTTT; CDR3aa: CASSELGHTEAFF
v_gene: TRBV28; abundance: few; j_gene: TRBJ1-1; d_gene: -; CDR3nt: TGTGCCAGCAGATCTACAGCGAACACTGAAGCTTTCTTT; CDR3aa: CASRSTANTEAFF
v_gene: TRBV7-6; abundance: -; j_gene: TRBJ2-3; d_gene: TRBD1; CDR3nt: TGTGCCAGCAGTTCTTGGGACAGGGAGAAAGATACGCAGTATTTT; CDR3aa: CASSSWDREKDTQYF
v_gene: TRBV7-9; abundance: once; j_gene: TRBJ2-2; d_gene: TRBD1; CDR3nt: TGTGCCAGCAGCGGGGGACAGGGGGGCACCGGGGAGCTGTTTTTT; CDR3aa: CASSGGQGGTGELFF
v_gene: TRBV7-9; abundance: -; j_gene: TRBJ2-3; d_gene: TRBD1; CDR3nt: TGTGCCAGCACGTCACAGGGGGCACAATCAGATACGCAGTATTTT; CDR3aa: CASTSQGAQSDTQYF
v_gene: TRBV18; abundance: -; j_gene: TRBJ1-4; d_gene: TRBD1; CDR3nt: TGTGCCAGCTCAGGGGGACAGAATGAAAAACTGTTTTTT; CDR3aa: CASSGGQNEKLFF
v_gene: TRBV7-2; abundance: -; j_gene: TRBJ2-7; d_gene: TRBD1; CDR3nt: TGTGCCAGCAGCGTAGGGACAGGGGTGGGCGAGCAGTACTTC; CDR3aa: CASSVGTGVGEQYF
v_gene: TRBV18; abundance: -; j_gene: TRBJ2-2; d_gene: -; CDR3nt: TGTGCCAGCTCCCAACAGGGGAACACCGGGGAGCTGTTTTTT; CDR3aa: CASSQQGNTGELFF
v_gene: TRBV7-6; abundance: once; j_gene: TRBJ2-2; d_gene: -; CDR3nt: TGTGCCAGCAGCGCTACAGGAGTGAACACCGGGGAGCTGTTTTTT; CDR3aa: CASSATGVNTGELFF
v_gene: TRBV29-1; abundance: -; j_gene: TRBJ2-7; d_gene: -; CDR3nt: TGCAGCGTCGTAACAGGGATCACTAGAGGCGAGCAGTACTTC; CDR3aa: CSVVTGITRGEQYF
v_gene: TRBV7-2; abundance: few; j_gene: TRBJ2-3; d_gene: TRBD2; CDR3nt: TGTGCCAGCAGCTGGGGACTAGCGGGACCTTCAGATACGCAGTATTTT; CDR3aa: CASSWGLAGPSDTQYF
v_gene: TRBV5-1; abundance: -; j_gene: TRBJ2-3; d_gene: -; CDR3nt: TGCGCCAGCAGCTTGGCCCCGGGAACCGGTGATACGCAGTATTTT; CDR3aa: CASSLAPGTGDTQYF
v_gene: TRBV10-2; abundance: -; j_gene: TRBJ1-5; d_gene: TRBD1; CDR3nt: TGCGCCAGCAGTGAGCCGGGACAGGGGATCAATCAGCCCCAGCATTTT; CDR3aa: CASSEPGQGINQPQHF
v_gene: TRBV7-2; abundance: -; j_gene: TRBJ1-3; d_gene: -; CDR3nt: TGTGCCAGCAGCGGAGGGCGCAGATCGGCGGGAAACACCATATATTTT; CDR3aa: CASSGGRRSAGNTIYF
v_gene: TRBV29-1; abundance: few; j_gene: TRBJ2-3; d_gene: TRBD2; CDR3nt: TGCAGCGTTGAAGATTGGGGAGGCGGGGGGGCAGGAGATACGCAGTATTTT; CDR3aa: CSVEDWGGGGAGDTQYF
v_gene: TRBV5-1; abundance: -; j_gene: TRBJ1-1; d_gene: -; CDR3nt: TGCGCCAGCACGGGGGGAATGAACACTGAAGCTTTCTTT; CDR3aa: CASTGGMNTEAFF
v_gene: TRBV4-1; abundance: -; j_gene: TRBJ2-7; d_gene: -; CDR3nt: TGCGCCAGCAGCCAAGTCCCCGGGTCCCGCGAGCAGTACTTC; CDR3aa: CASSQVPGSREQYF
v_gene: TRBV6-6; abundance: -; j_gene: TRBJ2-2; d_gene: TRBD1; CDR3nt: TGTGCCAGCAGTTACAGGGGGCAGGACGGGGAGCTGTTTTTT; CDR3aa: CASSYRGQDGELFF
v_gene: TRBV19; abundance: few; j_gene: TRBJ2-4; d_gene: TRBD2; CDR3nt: TGTGCCACCAGGCCGGGCGGGGGGAAAAACATTCAGTACTTC; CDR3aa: CATRPGGGKNIQYF
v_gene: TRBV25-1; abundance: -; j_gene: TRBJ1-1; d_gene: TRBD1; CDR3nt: TGTGCCAGCAGTGATCCAGGGGGCGCCGGAATCACTGAAGCTTTCTTT; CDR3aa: CASSDPGGAGITEAFF